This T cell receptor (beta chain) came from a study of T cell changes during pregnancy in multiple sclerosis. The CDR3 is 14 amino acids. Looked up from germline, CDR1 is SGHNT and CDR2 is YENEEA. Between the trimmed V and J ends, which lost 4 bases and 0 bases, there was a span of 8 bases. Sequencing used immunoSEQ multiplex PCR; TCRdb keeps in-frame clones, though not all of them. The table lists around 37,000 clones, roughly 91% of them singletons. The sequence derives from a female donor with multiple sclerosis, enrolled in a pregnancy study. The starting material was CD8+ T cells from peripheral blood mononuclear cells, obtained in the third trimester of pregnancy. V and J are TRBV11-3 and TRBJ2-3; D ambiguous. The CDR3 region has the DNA TGTGCCAGCAGCTCGGTCGGTAGCACAGATACGCAGTATTTT. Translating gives CASSSVGSTDTQYF.